This T cell receptor beta chain is from a study of T cells in Graves' hyperthyroidism and ophthalmopathy. Study-wide findings and caveats: Most expanded thyroid clonotypes above 0.001 also appeared in blood. Using 13 V-J features, a model discriminated ophthalmopathy from stable hyperthyroidism.

This CDR3 has 16 residues. V lost 3 bases and J lost 8; bases outside the gene matches: 10. Germline V gives CDR1 SGHDN, CDR2 FVKESK. Calling Graves' hyperthyroidism stable meant ophthalmopathy did not progress within 18 months. Using more than 7.5 ml of fresh peripheral blood, PBMCs were prepared. This clonotype has only a few counts. What it binds is not known. Authors of the study amplified TCR beta CDR3 regions from RNA transcripts. First-round RT-PCR of the TCR CDR3 relied on the HTBI primer set. TCRdb re-called the multiplex PCR reads with MiXCR, one entry per CDR3 protein. The data contain 650,000 to 750,000 distinct CDR3 sequences, 13% to 15% of them seen just once; the ten biggest clones take up around 9.6%.

The chain employs TRBV14 and TRBJ2-1, with TRBD2 matching over 10 bases. Sequenced sample: blood. The source of this sequence is a woman aged 18-29 years with Graves' hyperthyroidism. CDR3 sequence (DNA): TGTGCCAGCAGCCAGGGAAGCGGGAGGGCCGTACATGAGCAGTTCTTC. Its translation is CASSQGSGRAVHEQFF.